This T cell receptor (beta chain) was identified during a study of shared clonotypes between healthy human individuals. This CDR3 is built from 16 residues. After removal of 0 bases from V and 5 bases from J, the junction contained 6 bases not matched to a gene. Germline assignment: CDR1 SGHRS and CDR2 YFSETQ. This clone was counted a few times. The method was immunoSEQ multiplex PCR; TCRdb's version includes in-frame clones alone and lacks a portion of them. Of about 2.3 million clones listed, just over 90% are singletons. Sequencing was done on a sample of naive CD4+ T cells from PBMCs. Subset meaning: CD45RA+ positively selected. The chain recombines TRBV5-1 with TRBJ2-4, with TRBD1 matching 9 bases. The sequence came from a man aged 18 to 35 in good health. Some clones in this sample may be carry-over from other donors' samples. For the CDR3, the DNA is TGCGCCAGCAGCTTGGCCGGGGGACAGGGACAAAACATTCAGTACTTC. Its translation: CASSLAGGQGQNIQYF.